This T cell receptor beta chain was profiled in a study of T cells after somatic rescue of genetic block. Only in-frame clones appear in the TCRdb table, and some are missing; sequencing was by immunoSEQ multiplex PCR. The sample includes some 15,000 clones, around 71% seen only once; the top ten take 13% to 15%. Germline CDR1 and CDR2: SEHNR and FQNEAQ (reference sequence). The CDR3 covers 16 residues. V lost 5 bases and J lost 6, with 22 bases in between. The gene calls are TRBV7-9 and TRBJ1-2; D uncertain. This sequence originates from a boy under 18. The sample comprised peripheral blood mononuclear cells (PBMCs). The CDR3 region has the DNA TGTGCCAGCAGCAAATATTTCTCCGAGACCTCTAATGGCTACACCTTC. Its translation is CASSKYFSETSNGYTF.